This T cell receptor (beta chain) was obtained from a study of T cell responses to AZD1222 COVID-19 vaccine. As regards this clone: Its antigen is unknown.

The CDR3 is 13 residues long. CDR1 is SGHNT, CDR2 YENEEA, per germline. Trimming removed 5 bases from V and 7 bases from J, with 12 bases in between. The study's findings and limits: After two AZD1222 doses, spike-specific TCR breadth and depth rose versus day 0.

Only in-frame clones appear in the TCRdb table, and some are missing; sequencing was by immunoSEQ multiplex PCR. The repertoire holds fewer than 200,000 clones, with roughly 92% as singletons. This TCR came from an adult who received the AZD1222 COVID-19 vaccine. The chain couples TRBV11-3 to TRBJ2-1, with a tentative D call TRBD1 (7 bases). Specimen: peripheral blood, collected 28 days after the second AZD1222 dose. CDR3 nucleotide sequence: TGTGCCAGCAGCCAGGGGGGTGGGAATGAGCAGTTCTTC. Translation: CASSQGGGNEQFF.